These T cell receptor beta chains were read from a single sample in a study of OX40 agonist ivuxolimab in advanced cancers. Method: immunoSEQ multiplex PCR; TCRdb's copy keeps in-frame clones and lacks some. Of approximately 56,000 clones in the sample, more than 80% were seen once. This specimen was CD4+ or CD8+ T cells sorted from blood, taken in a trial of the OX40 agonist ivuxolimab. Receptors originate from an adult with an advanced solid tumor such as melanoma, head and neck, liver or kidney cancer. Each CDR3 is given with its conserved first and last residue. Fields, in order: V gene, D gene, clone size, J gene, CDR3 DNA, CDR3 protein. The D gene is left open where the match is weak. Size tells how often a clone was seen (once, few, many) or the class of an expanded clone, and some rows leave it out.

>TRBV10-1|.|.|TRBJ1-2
TGCGCCAGCAGTGAGTCGAGGGGTTCACCCTATGGCTACACCTTC
CASSESRGSPYGYTF
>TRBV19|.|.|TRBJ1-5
TGTGCCAGTAGTGAGGGGGTTGGGGGCAATCAGCCCCAGCATTTT
CASSEGVGGNQPQHF
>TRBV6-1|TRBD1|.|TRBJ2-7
TGTGCCAGCAGTGACCTACCGACAGGGCCCCTTTCCTACGAGCAGTACTTC
CASSDLPTGPLSYEQYF
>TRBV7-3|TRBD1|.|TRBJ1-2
TGTGCCAGCAGCGCGGGACAGTCTAACTATGGCTACACCTTC
CASSAGQSNYGYTF
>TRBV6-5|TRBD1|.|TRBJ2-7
TGTGCCAGCAACCTTAACGGACAGGGCATCTACGAGCAGTACTTC
CASNLNGQGIYEQYF
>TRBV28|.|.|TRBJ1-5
TGTGCCGTAGAGGGGGGAGCTAGCAATCAGCCCCAGCATTTT
CAVEGGASNQPQHF
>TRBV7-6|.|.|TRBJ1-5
TGTGCCAGCAGCGTCTCCCCTCTTAATCAGCCCCAGCATTTT
CASSVSPLNQPQHF
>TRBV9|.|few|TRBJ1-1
TGTGCCAGCAGCGCCCGACGGAACACTGAAGCTTTCTTT
CASSARRNTEAFF
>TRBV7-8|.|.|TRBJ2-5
TGTGCCAGCAGCTTAGGGTTAAGGGGTCGTGGGGAGACCCAGTACTTC
CASSLGLRGRGETQYF
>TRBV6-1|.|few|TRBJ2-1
TGTGCCAGCAGTGAAGCGTTGACTAGACAGCCTCCGTCCGATGAGCAGTTCTTC
CASSEALTRQPPSDEQFF
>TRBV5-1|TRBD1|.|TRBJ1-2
TGCGCCAGCAGCTTGGGCGGACAGGGGGTAGAGGGCTACACCTTC
CASSLGGQGVEGYTF
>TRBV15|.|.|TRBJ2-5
TGTGCCACCAGCAGTGGAGAGAGGACCCAGTACTTC
CATSSGERTQYF
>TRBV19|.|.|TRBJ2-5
TGTGCCAGTAATTCAGGGCAGGGGGGACAAGAGACCCAGTACTTC
CASNSGQGGQETQYF
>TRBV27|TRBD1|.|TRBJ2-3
TGTGCCAGCAGGTCGACAGGGGGGGATACGCAGTATTTT
CASRSTGGDTQYF
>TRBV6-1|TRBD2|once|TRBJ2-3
TGTGCCAGCAGTGGAATACGACTAGCGGGGGGCCGGGAGTCAACAGATACGCAGTATTTT
CASSGIRLAGGRESTDTQYF
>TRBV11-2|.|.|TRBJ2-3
TGTGCCAGCACCCTTTACACAGATACGCAGTATTTT
CASTLYTDTQYF
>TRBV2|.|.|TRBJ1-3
TGTGCCAGCCTATCAGACGCAATTCTCTCTGGAAACACCATATATTTT
CASLSDAILSGNTIYF
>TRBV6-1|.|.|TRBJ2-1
TGTGCCAGCAGGATAAACAGTGGCAATGAGCAGTTCTTC
CASRINSGNEQFF
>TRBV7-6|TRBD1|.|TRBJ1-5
TGTGCCAGCAGCCCCGGGACAGGGAGCAATCAGCCCCAGCATTTT
CASSPGTGSNQPQHF
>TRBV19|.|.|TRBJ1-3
TGTGCCGTGGGATTTCGAAACACCATATATTTT
CAVGFRNTIYF
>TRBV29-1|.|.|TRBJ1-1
TGCAGCGTTCGACGGACTGAAGCTTTCTTT
CSVRRTEAFF
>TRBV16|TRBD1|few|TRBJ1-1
TGTGCCAGCAGTCGGGGACAGGGGAACACTGAAGCTTTCTTT
CASSRGQGNTEAFF
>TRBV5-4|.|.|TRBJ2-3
TGTGCCAGCAGCTTTTCAGGGACCTTCGTCGAGGGGGGGCAGTATTTT
CASSFSGTFVEGGQYF
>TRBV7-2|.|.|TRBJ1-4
TGTGCCAGCAGCTGGGGGAGAGGTGAAAAACTGTTTTTT
CASSWGRGEKLFF
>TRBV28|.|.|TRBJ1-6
TGTGCCAGCAGTTTTAGGGGAAAAAGTTCACCCCTCCACTTT
CASSFRGKSSPLHF
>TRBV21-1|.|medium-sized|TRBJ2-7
TGTGCCAGCAGCGAGGCGGACACTACCTACGAGCAGTACTTC
CASSEADTTYEQYF